This TCR beta chain stems from a study of CD8 T cells in Susac syndrome. Per the germline V gene, CDR1 is KGHSY and CDR2 is FQNENV. This CDR3 spans 15 amino acids. The V and J ends lost 0 bases and 6 bases respectively, with 14 bases between them. After extraction with the RNeasy kit, roughly 0.5 to 1 ug of the RNA was reverse transcribed using random hexamers. TCRdb analysed the immunoSEQ multiplex PCR reads with MiXCR anew, one entry per CDR3 protein. Of roughly 190,000 distinct CDR3 sequences in the sample, 75% to 95% are singletons; the top ten hold roughly 0.087%. The patients with Susac syndrome satisfied recently defined diagnostic criteria for either definite or probable disease.

This chain uses TRBV16 with TRBJ1-1; D gene unclear. The source of this sequence is a human donor with Susac syndrome. The sequencing sample was made of CD4+ T cells from PBMCs. CDR3 DNA sequence: TGTGCCAGCAGCCAATCAGAGGGAATACGGCCTGAAGCTTTCTTT. Protein sequence: CASSQSEGIRPEAFF.